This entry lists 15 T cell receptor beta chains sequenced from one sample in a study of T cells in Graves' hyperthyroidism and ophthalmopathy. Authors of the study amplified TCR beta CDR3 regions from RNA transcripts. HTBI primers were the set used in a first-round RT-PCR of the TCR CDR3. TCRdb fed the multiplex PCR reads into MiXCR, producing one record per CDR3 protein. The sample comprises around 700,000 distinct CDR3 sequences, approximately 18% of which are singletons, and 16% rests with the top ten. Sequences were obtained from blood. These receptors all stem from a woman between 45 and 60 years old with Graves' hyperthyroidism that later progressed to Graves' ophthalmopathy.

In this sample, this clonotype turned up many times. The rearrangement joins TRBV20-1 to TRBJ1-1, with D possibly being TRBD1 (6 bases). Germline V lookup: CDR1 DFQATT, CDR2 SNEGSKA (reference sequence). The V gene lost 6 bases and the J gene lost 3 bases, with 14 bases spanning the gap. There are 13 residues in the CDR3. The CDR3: CSANTGQYTEAFF. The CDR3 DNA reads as TGCAGTGCAAACACAGGGCAGTACACTGAAGCTTTCTTT.

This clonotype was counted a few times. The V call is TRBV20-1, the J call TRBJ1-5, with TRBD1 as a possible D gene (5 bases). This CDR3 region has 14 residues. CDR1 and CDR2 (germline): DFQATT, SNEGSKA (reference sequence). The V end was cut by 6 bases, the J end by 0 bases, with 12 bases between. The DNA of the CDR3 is TGCAGTGCCCTCGGGGGGAATAGCAATCAGCCCCAGCATTTT. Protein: CSALGGNSNQPQHF.

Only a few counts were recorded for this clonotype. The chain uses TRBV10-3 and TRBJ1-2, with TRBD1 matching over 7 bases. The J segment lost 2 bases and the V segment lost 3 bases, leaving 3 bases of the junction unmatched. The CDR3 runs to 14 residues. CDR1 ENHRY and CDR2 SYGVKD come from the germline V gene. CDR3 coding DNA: TGTGCCATCAGTGAAGACAGGGAAAACTATGGCTACACCTTC. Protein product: CAISEDRENYGYTF.

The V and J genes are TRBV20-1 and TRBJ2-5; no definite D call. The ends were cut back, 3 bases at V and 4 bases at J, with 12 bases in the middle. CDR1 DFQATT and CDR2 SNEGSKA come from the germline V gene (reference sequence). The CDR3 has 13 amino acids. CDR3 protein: CSASATARETQYF. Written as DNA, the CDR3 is TGCAGTGCTAGCGCAACAGCTCGAGAGACCCAGTACTTC.

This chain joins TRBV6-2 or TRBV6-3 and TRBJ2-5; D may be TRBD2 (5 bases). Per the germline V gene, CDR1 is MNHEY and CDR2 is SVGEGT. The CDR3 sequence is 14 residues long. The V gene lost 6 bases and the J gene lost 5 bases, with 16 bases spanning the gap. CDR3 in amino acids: CASRRLAGVETQYF. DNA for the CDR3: TGTGCCAGCAGGCGGCTAGCAGGAGTCGAGACCCAGTACTTC.

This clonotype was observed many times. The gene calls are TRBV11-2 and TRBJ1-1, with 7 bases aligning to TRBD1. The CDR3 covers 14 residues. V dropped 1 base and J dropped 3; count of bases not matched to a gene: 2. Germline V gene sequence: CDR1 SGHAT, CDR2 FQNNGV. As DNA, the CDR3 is TGTGCCAGCAGCTTAGTCACAGGGGACACTGAAGCTTTCTTT. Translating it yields CASSLVTGDTEAFF.

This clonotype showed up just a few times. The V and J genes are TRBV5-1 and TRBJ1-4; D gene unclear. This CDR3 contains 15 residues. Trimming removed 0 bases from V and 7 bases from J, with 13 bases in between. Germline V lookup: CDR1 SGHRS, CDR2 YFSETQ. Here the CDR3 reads CASSLAPRSSEKLFF. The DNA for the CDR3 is TGCGCCAGCAGCTTGGCCCCAAGGTCCTCTGAAAAACTGTTTTTT.

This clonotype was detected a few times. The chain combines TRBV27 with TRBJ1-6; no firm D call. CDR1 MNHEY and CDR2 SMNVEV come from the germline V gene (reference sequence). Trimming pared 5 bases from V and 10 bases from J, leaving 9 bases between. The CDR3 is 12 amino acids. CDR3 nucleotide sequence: TGTGCCAGCAGTCCCGCCGGGTCACCCCTCCACTTT. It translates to CASSPAGSPLHF.

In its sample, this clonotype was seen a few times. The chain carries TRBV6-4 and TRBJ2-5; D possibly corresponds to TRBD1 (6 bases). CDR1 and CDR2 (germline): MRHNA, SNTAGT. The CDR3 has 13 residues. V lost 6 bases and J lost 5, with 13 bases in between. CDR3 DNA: TGTGCCAGCAGCGAGATCACAGGGGAGACCCAGTACTTC. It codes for CASSEITGETQYF.

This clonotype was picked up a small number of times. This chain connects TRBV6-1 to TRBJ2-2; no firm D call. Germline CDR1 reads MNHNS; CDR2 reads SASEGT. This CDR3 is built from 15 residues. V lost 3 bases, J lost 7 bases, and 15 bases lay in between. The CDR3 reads CASSDLSRNGGELFF. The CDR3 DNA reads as TGTGCCAGCAGTGACCTATCACGGAACGGCGGGGAGCTGTTTTTT.

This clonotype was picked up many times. The CDR3 region has the DNA TGTGCCAGCAGCCTATGGGGGACTGAAGCTTTCTTT. The encoded protein is CASSLWGTEAFF. The chain recombines TRBV3-1 with TRBJ1-1; perhaps TRBD1 as D (5 bases). Germline V CDR1 and CDR2: LGHDT, YNNKEL (reference sequence). Trimming stripped 4 bases from V and 5 bases from J, with 8 bases between. CDR3 length: 12 amino acids.

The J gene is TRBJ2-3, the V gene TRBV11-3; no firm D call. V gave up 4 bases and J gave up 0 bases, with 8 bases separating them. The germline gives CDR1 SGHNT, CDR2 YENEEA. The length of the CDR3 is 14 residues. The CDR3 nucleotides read TGTGCCAGCAGCTCCGGACGGAGCACAGATACGCAGTATTTT. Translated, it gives CASSSGRSTDTQYF.

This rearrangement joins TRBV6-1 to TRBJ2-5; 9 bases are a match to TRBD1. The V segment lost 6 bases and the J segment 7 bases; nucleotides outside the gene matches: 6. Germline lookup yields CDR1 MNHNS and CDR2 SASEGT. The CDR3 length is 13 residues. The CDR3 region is CASRGDRAGTQYF. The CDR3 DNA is TGTGCCAGCAGGGGGGACAGGGCTGGGACCCAGTACTTC.

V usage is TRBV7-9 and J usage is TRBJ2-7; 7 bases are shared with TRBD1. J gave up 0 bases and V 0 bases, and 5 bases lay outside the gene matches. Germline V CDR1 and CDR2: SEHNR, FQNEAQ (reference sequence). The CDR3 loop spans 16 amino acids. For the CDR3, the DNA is TGTGCCAGCAGCTTAGCCTGGGCAGGGGGCTCCTACGAGCAGTACTTC. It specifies CASSLAWAGGSYEQYF.

The CDR3 sequence: CASSIDGTAPNSPLHF. In DNA, the CDR3 is TGTGCCAGTAGTATAGACGGGACAGCCCCTAATTCACCCCTCCACTTT. The chain links TRBV19 to TRBJ1-6; 7 positions match TRBD1. CDR3 length equals 16 residues. The germline V gene encodes CDR1 LNHDA and CDR2 SQIVND (reference sequence). The V gene end was trimmed by 0 bases and the J gene end by 6 bases; junction bases not matched to a gene: 5.